This TCR beta chain was observed in a study of T cell changes during pregnancy in multiple sclerosis. Sequenced by immunoSEQ multiplex PCR; TCRdb stores in-frame clones only, minus some. The sample contains tens of thousands of clones, about 83% of which appear only once. The CDR3 is 16 amino acids. V dropped 3 bases and J dropped 5; count of bases not matched to a gene: 9. From germline, CDR1 is SGHTA and CDR2 FQGNSA. This sequence originates from a human donor whose cells served as feeder cells for cultures in a pregnancy study. The chain recombines TRBV7-2 with TRBJ2-3, with 9 bases that match TRBD2. Sequenced sample: peripheral blood from another person, used as feeder cells. CDR3 sequence (DNA): TGTGCCAGCAGCTTCTATGCGCGGGGGGGCCAAGATACGCAGTATTTT. Translation gives CASSFYARGGQDTQYF.